This T cell receptor (beta chain) originates from a study of T cells expressing NK-cell markers. Study at large: CD3+CD56+NKG2C+, CD3+CD56+NKG2C- and CD3+CD56-NKG2C+ T cells, once sorted, supplied the TCR beta repertoires. General study results and limits: Topping the CD3+CD56-NKG2C+ fraction as well were these clonotypes, in a few donors. Six of the donors carried dominant NKG2C+ clonotypes that took up 1.0-7.0% of their CD8+ T cells.

In germline, CDR1 is SGHRS, CDR2 YFSETQ. The CDR3 sequence is 16 residues long. The authors generated TCR beta cDNA through 5'RACE template switching with UMIs. For each CDR3 protein, TCRdb gives one entry from its re-call of the 5' RACE reads, without DNA. The table for this sample gives under 200,000 distinct CDR3 sequences. A word on this clonotype: The antigen remains unidentified.

The sequence was obtained from a woman between 18 and 70 years old in good health. Sequencing was performed on blood T cells: a sorted CD56 or NKG2C T cell subset, CD4+ or CD8+ T cells, or bulk PBMC T cells (not recorded which). This rearrangement joins TRBV5-1 to TRBJ2-5. The CDR3 region is CASSLASAGQGETQYF.